These T cell receptor beta chains were read from a single sample in a study of Ad26.COV2.S vaccination and SARS-CoV-2 variants. Using immunoSEQ multiplex PCR, the repertoire was profiled, and TCRdb retains in-frame clones only, with some absent. The sample has about 350,000 clones; around 92% are singletons. Sequenced here: peripheral blood, sampled after recovery from COVID-19. The receptors derive from a human donor who had recovered from COVID-19. Both conserved end residues are part of each CDR3. D genes are given only for firm matches. Rows give clone size only sometimes, using once, few, many, or a class for an expanded clone.

clone_size d_call j_call v_call cdr3_nt cdr3_aa
NA NA TRBJ2-6 TRBV9 TGTGCCAGCAGCCGCACCGGGACCTCCGCGGGGGCCAACGTCCTGACTTTC CASSRTGTSAGANVLTF
NA NA TRBJ1-1 TRBV7-9 TGTGCCAGCAGCTTAGATACAGGTTCGGGCACTGAAGCTTTCTTT CASSLDTGSGTEAFF
NA NA TRBJ2-7 TRBV11-2 TGTGCCAGCAGCTTAAATACAGGACAGCCGGGGAAGCAGTACTTC CASSLNTGQPGKQYF
NA NA TRBJ2-5 TRBV15 TGTGCCACCGCGACCCACAGGGAACTTGAGACCCAGTACTTC CATATHRELETQYF
NA TRBD1 TRBJ1-4 TRBV6-5 TGTGCCAGCAGTCAGGACAGGTTATCAAATGAAAAACTGTTTTTT CASSQDRLSNEKLFF
NA TRBD2 TRBJ2-1 TRBV5-4 TGTGCCAGCACAACTAGCGGGGGGAATCAGAATGAGCAGTTCTTC CASTTSGGNQNEQFF
few TRBD2 TRBJ2-7 TRBV6-5 TGTGCCAGCAGCTCTAGCGGGGGGGCGGACGAGCAGTACTTC CASSSSGGADEQYF
once NA TRBJ1-1 TRBV7-9 TGTGCCAGCAGCGGACAGCCCATGAACACTGAAGCTTTCTTT CASSGQPMNTEAFF
NA TRBD1 TRBJ2-7 TRBV15 TGTGCCACCAGCAGAGGACAGGGGGCCTACGAGCAGTACTTC CATSRGQGAYEQYF
NA NA TRBJ2-7 TRBV5-1 TGCGCCAGCAGCTCACAAGGTTGGGTCCCTTCGTACGAGCAGTACTTC CASSSQGWVPSYEQYF
NA NA TRBJ2-1 TRBV27 TGTGCCAGCAGTTTAGTGGCTTTGGGTCGGAGGGATGAGCAGTTCTTC CASSLVALGRRDEQFF
NA NA TRBJ2-7 TRBV7-9 TGTGCCAGCAGCTTAGTTGCAGGGGACTCCTACGAGCAGTACTTC CASSLVAGDSYEQYF
NA NA TRBJ2-3 TRBV14 TGTGCCAGCAGCCAAGTGACAGGGTCGAGGAGGGCAGATACGCAGTATTTT CASSQVTGSRRADTQYF
few NA TRBJ2-7 TRBV2 TGTGCCAGCAGTGGGGGGGCCGTATACGAGCAGTACTTC CASSGGAVYEQYF
NA NA TRBJ2-7 TRBV28 TGTGCCAGCAGTTCGAACTACGAGCAGTACTTC CASSSNYEQYF
NA TRBD2 TRBJ2-3 TRBV19 TGTGCCAGTACCCAGACTAGCGGGCTACCCAGAGATACGCAGTATTTT CASTQTSGLPRDTQYF
NA TRBD1 TRBJ2-7 TRBV19 TGTGCCAGCAGTACAGGGGATGACGAGCAGTACTTC CASSTGDDEQYF
NA NA TRBJ1-5 TRBV4-1 TGCGCCAGCAGCCCCGGGCTCGGTCAGCCCCAGCATTTT CASSPGLGQPQHF
NA NA TRBJ1-1 TRBV19 TGTGCCAGTATGTGGGTTTCGGAAGCTTTCTTT CASMWVSEAFF
NA NA TRBJ1-2 TRBV7-9 TGTGCCAGCAGCTTCCCGGACAGAGACTATGGCTACACCTTC CASSFPDRDYGYTF
NA TRBD1 TRBJ1-4 TRBV5-1 TGCGCCAGCAGCCCCGGGGGACAGGGAAAGGAAAAACTGTTTTTT CASSPGGQGKEKLFF
NA NA TRBJ1-2 TRBV29-1 TGCAGCGTTGAAAGTCTTAGGGGCTACACCTTC CSVESLRGYTF
NA NA TRBJ2-4 TRBV19 TGTGCCAGTAGTATAGGACAGGTCAGGATAGCCAAAAACATTCAGTACTTC CASSIGQVRIAKNIQYF
NA NA TRBJ2-1 TRBV3-1/TRBV3-2 TGTGCCAGCAGCCAAGAGAAGGGGAGTCCCTACAATGAGCAGTTCTTC CASSQEKGSPYNEQFF
NA NA TRBJ1-5 TRBV5-8 TGTGCCAGCAGCAAACCACAGGGACCCATTCTTTATAGCAATCAGCCCCAGCATTTT CASSKPQGPILYSNQPQHF
NA TRBD1 TRBJ1-1 TRBV7-6 TGTGCCAGCAGCTCCAGTACAGGGGTTTCCACTGAAGCTTTCTTT CASSSSTGVSTEAFF
NA NA TRBJ1-4 TRBV14 TGTGCCAGCAGCCAAGATTATCCAGGGACGGGCGAAAAACTGTTTTTT CASSQDYPGTGEKLFF
few NA TRBJ1-2 TRBV18 TGTGCCAGCTCACCACCGTCACAGTATGGCTACACCTTC CASSPPSQYGYTF
NA TRBD1 TRBJ2-7 TRBV3-1/TRBV3-2 TGTGCCAGCAGCCTCCTACGGACAGGGGCCTACGAGCAGTACTTC CASSLLRTGAYEQYF
NA NA TRBJ1-6 TRBV7-9 TGTGCCAGCAGTGTTACGGGAGTCTATAATTCACCCCTCCACTTT CASSVTGVYNSPLHF
NA NA TRBJ1-5 TRBV20-1 TGCAGTGCTAGTGAAGGGGATGGGGATCAGCCCCAGCATTTT CSASEGDGDQPQHF
NA NA TRBJ1-5 TRBV6-4 TGTGCCAGCAGTCGCCCGACAGTTCAGCCCCAGCATTTT CASSRPTVQPQHF
NA NA TRBJ2-2 TRBV24-1 TGTGCCACCAGTGTCGGGTCCCAACCCACCGGGGAGCTGTTTTTT CATSVGSQPTGELFF